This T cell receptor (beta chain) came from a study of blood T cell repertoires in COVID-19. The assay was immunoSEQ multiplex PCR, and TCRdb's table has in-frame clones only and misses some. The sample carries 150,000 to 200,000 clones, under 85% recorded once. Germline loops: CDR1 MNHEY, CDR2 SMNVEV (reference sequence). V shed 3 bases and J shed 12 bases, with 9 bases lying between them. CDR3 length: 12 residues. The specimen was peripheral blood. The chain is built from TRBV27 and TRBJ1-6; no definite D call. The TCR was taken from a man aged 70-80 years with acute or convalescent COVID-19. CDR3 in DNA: TGTGCCAGCAGTTTTATCCCGGGACCCCTCCACTTT. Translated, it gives CASSFIPGPLHF.